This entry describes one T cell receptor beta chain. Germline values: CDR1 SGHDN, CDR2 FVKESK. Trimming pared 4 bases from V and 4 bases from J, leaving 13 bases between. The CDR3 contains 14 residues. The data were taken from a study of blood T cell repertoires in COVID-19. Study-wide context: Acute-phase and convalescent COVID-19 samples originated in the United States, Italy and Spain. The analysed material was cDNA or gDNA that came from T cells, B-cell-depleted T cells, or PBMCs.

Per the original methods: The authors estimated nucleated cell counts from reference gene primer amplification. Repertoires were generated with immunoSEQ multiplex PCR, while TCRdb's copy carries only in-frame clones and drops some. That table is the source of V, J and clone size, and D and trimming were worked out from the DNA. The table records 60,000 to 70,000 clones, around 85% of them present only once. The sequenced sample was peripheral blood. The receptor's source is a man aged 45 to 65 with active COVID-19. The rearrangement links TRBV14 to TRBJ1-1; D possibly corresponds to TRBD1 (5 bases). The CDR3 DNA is TGTGCCAGCAGCCTAGAAAGTCAGGGCACTGAAGCTTTCTTT. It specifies CASSLESQGTEAFF.